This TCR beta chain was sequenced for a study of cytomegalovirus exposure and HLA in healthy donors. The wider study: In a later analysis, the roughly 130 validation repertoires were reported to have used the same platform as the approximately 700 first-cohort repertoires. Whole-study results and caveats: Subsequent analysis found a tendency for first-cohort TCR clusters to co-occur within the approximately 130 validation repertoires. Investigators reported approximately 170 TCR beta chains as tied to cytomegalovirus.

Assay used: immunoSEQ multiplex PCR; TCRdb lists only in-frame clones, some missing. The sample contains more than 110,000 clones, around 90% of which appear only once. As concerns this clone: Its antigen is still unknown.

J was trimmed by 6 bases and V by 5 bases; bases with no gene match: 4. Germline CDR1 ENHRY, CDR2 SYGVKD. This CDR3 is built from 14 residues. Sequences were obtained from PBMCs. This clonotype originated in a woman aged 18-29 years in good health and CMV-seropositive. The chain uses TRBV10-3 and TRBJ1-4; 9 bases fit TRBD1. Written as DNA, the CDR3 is TGTGCCATCAGTCGAACAGGGGGCGATGAAAAACTGTTTTTT. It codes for CAISRTGGDEKLFF.